The 29 T cell receptor beta chains given below trace back to one sample, sequenced in a study of long-term antiretroviral therapy in people with HIV. With survey level as its setting, the immunoSEQ assay was v3.0. Sequencing used immunoSEQ multiplex PCR; TCRdb keeps in-frame clones, though not all of them. The sample lists 15,000 to 20,000 clones, less than 80% occurring once. This specimen was unsorted PBMCs, taken 1.5 years before starting antiretroviral therapy. The receptor source for this set is a woman aged 45-65 years with HIV.

This clone was counted only a few times. The V and J genes are TRBV29-1 and TRBJ1-5; D gene ambiguous. The CDR3 is 13 residues long. Trimming took 6 bases from V and 0 from J, leaving 9 bases between them. Germline V gene data show CDR1 as SQVTM and CDR2 as ANQGSEA. The CDR3 here is CSVLPDSNQPQHF. The CDR3 nucleotides read TGCAGCGTCCTACCCGATAGCAATCAGCCCCAGCATTTT. Full variable domain (rest looked up from reference TRBV29-1 and TRBJ1-5): SAVISQKPSRDICQRGTSLTIQCQVDSQVTMMFWYRQQPGQSLTLIATANQGSEATYESGFVIDKFPISRPNLTFSTLTVSNMSPEDSSIYLCSVLPDSNQPQHFGDGTRLSIL.

The V call is TRBV7-9, the J call TRBJ2-3; 8 bases match TRBD2. The ends lost 3 bases at V and 3 bases at J; junction bases unmatched: 8. The germline V gene has CDR1 SEHNR and CDR2 FQNEAQ (reference sequence). The CDR3 is made up of 16 amino acids. CDR3 in amino acids: CASSFGTSAWTDTQYF. The CDR3 region has the DNA TGTGCCAGCAGCTTCGGGACTAGTGCGTGGACAGATACGCAGTATTTT.

This clone occurred a few times. V usage is TRBV5-8 and J usage is TRBJ1-3; D ambiguous. Germline assignment: CDR1 SGHTS and CDR2 YDEGEE. The V gene lost 4 bases and the J gene lost 2 bases, with 7 bases spanning the gap. CDR3 size: 13 residues. CDR3 DNA sequence: TGTGCCAGCAGCCGCCCCCCTGGAAACACCATATATTTT. It yields the protein CASSRPPGNTIYF.

The chain joins TRBV25-1 to TRBJ1-4; 7 bases match TRBD1. V lost 3 bases and J lost 7; bases outside the gene matches: 8. This CDR3 contains 15 residues. Per germline, CDR1 MGHDK and CDR2 SYGVNS. The CDR3 loop reads CASSEGPQGGEKLFF. In DNA form, the CDR3 reads TGTGCCAGCAGTGAGGGGCCTCAGGGGGGTGAAAAACTGTTTTTT.

The V call is TRBV11-2, the J call TRBJ2-6; D ambiguous. Germline V gene data show CDR1 as SGHAT and CDR2 as FQNNGV. CDR3 length equals 13 residues. Trimming shortened V by 5 bases and J by 4 bases, and 6 bases separated the two germline ends. The CDR3 DNA follows: TGTGCCAGCAGCGCAAGCGGGGCCAACGTCCTGACTTTC. Translation: CASSASGANVLTF.

The rearrangement uses TRBV7-2 and TRBJ2-3, with D uncertain. Trimming cost V 8 bases and J 0 bases, with 12 bases left between them. CDR1 SGHTA and CDR2 FQGNSA come from the germline V gene. CDR3 size: 14 residues. CDR3 coding DNA: TGTGCCAGCCGAGACGGTACTAGCACAGATACGCAGTATTTT. This codes for CASRDGTSTDTQYF. The whole variable domain, filled in from reference TRBV7-2 and TRBJ2-3, reads GAGVSQSPSNKVTEKGKDVELRCDPISGHTALYWYRQSLGQGLEFLIYFQGNSAPDKSGLPSDRFSAERTGGSVSTLTIQRTQQEDSAVYLCASRDGTSTDTQYFGPGTRLTVL.

The CDR3 region has the DNA TGTGCCAGCAGCGTAGGGAACCAGGGGCAGGACGAGCAGTACTTC. It translates to CASSVGNQGQDEQYF. The chain uses TRBV9 and TRBJ2-7; the D gene is possibly TRBD1 (6 bases). In germline, CDR1 is SGDLS, CDR2 YYNGEE. Trimming removed 0 bases at V and 5 bases at J, with 15 bases between. CDR3 length equals 15 residues.

This clone rates as medium-sized. The chain couples TRBV9 to TRBJ2-3, with 7 nucleotides matching TRBD2. CDR1 is SGDLS and CDR2 is YYNGEE in the germline V gene. The CDR3 covers 15 residues. V lost 4 bases to trimming and J lost 9 bases; unmatched junction nucleotides: 14. The CDR3 loop reads CASSTSSGGFGTQYF. The CDR3 DNA reads TGTGCCAGCAGCACCTCTAGCGGCGGGTTTGGCACGCAGTATTTT.

The genes are TRBV4-1 and TRBJ2-6, with D possibly matching TRBD1 (6 bases). Germline loops: CDR1 MGHRA, CDR2 YSYEKL. Trimming cost V 3 bases and J 4 bases, with 19 bases left between them. The CDR3 runs 18 residues. In DNA form, the CDR3 reads TGCGCCAGCAGCCAGACGGACAGAAACCCCTCCGGGGCCAACGTCCTGACTTTC. This encodes CASSQTDRNPSGANVLTF.

The chain carries TRBV19 and TRBJ1-2; 7 bases are shared with TRBD1. The CDR3 has 13 amino acids. Trimming cost V 1 base and J 8 bases; bases outside gene matches: 4. The V gene's germline CDR1 is LNHDA and CDR2 SQIVND (reference sequence). This chain's CDR3 is CASSIAGGRGYTF. The DNA of the CDR3 is TGTGCCAGTAGTATAGCAGGGGGACGCGGCTACACCTTC.

The genes are TRBV5-1 and TRBJ2-1; 7 bases align to TRBD2. Trimming took 4 bases from V and 4 from J; bases not matched to a gene: 14. Germline-derived CDR1 and CDR2 are SGHRS and YFSETQ. CDR3 length equals 17 residues. The CDR3 DNA reads as TGCGCCAGCAGCACCCAAGGGGTCCAGCGGGGATACAATGAGCAGTTCTTC. This gives the protein CASSTQGVQRGYNEQFF.

V gene TRBV7-2 combines with J gene TRBJ2-7; D possibly corresponds to TRBD1 (6 bases). Germline V gives CDR1 SGHTA, CDR2 FQGNSA. The V gene lost 4 bases and the J gene lost 6 bases, with 13 bases spanning the gap. The CDR3 is 13 amino acids. The DNA of the CDR3 is TGTGCCAGCAGCTCCGACCGGGACACCGAGCAGTACGTC. It is translated as CASSSDRDTEQYV.

This chain links TRBV6-5 with TRBJ2-1; 9 positions match TRBD2. Germline V CDR1 and CDR2: MNHEY, SVGAGI. V was pared by 0 bases and J by 9 bases, with 6 bases of the junction left unmatched. The length of the CDR3 is 15 residues. CDR3 nucleotide sequence: TGTGCCAGCAGTTACTCCGGGCGGGGGGGCTTTGAGCAGTTCTTC. It codes for CASSYSGRGGFEQFF.

This rearrangement joins TRBV6-5 to TRBJ2-3, with 8 nucleotides matching TRBD2. Germline V gene sequence: CDR1 MNHEY, CDR2 SVGAGI. V lost 7 bases and J lost 5; bases outside the gene matches: 5. This CDR3 region has 13 residues. Here the CDR3 DNA reads TGTGCCAGCACCGTCAGCGGGGGAGATACGCAGTATTTT. Its translation: CASTVSGGDTQYF.

V usage is TRBV10-3 and J usage is TRBJ2-2; 11 nucleotides align to TRBD1. From germline, CDR1 is ENHRY and CDR2 SYGVKD. V dropped 5 bases and J dropped 7; count of bases not matched to a gene: 9. This CDR3 contains 16 residues. CDR3 sequence reads: CAISPRTGGVGGELFF. CDR3 bases: TGTGCCATCAGTCCGCGGACAGGGGGCGTAGGCGGGGAGCTGTTTTTT.

J is TRBJ2-1 and V is TRBV6-5; 7 nucleotides match TRBD1. In germline, CDR1 is MNHEY, CDR2 SVGAGI. V lost 7 bases, J lost 5 bases, and 8 bases stayed unmatched. This CDR3 comprises 14 residues. The CDR3 DNA sequence: TGTGCCAGCACCACGGGACAGTCCGACAATGAGCAGTTCTTC. Translating it yields CASTTGQSDNEQFF.

The chain joins TRBV14 to TRBJ2-4, with a possible D match to TRBD1 (5 bases). V dropped 3 bases and J dropped 2 bases, with 8 bases sitting between them. CDR1 SGHDN and CDR2 FVKESK come from the germline V gene. The CDR3 contains 14 residues. CDR3 residues: CASSQKGTKNIQYF. The CDR3 DNA reads TGTGCCAGCAGCCAGAAGGGGACCAAAAACATTCAGTACTTC.

This clone showed up just a few times. V usage is TRBV10-3 and J usage is TRBJ2-5; TRBD1 matches at 7 bases. Trimming cost V 2 bases and J 1 base; bases outside gene matches: 4. The CDR3 has 15 residues. The germline V gene encodes CDR1 ENHRY and CDR2 SYGVKD. CDR3 coding DNA: TGTGCCATCAGTGAGCTAGGGGACAGCCAAGAGACCCAGTACTTC. Translated: CAISELGDSQETQYF.

This clone appeared a few times. The chain joins TRBV4-1 to TRBJ1-5; 11 nucleotides agree with TRBD1. Trimming at V came to 1 base and at J to 11 bases, leaving 7 bases not matched to a gene. This CDR3 has 15 amino acids. Germline V lookup: CDR1 MGHRA, CDR2 YSYEKL. CDR3 in amino acids: CASSQGAGTGGTQHF. The CDR3 DNA sequence: TGCGCCAGCAGCCAAGGCGCCGGGACAGGGGGAACCCAGCATTTT.

V and J are TRBV2 and TRBJ1-5; D gene unclear. With 5 bases removed from V and 3 bases from J, the gap between germline ends came to 8 bases. The CDR3 covers 13 residues. Looked up from germline, CDR1 is SNHLY and CDR2 is FYNNEI. CDR3 sequence (DNA): TGTGCCAGCAGTAATGGATACAATCAGCCCCAGCATTTT. As protein: CASSNGYNQPQHF.

This clone counts as medium-sized. The chain combines TRBV7-9 with TRBJ1-5, with D possibly TRBD1 on 6 matching bases. Germline assignment: CDR1 SEHNR and CDR2 FQNEAQ (reference sequence). This CDR3 is 15 amino acids long. V shed 5 bases and J shed 2 bases, with 13 bases lying between them. The CDR3 loop is CASSPGVSGNQPQHF. The CDR3 DNA reads as TGTGCCAGCAGCCCAGGGGTGTCGGGCAATCAGCCCCAGCATTTT.

J is TRBJ1-1 and V is TRBV5-6; TRBD1 is a possible D gene (6 bases). CDR1 is SGHDT, CDR2 YYEEEE, per germline. The CDR3 loop spans 15 amino acids. The V end lost 5 bases, the J end lost 0 bases, and 14 bases lay between the germline ends. In nucleotides, the CDR3 is TGTGCCAGCAGGGCCGTTGACAGGCTGAACACTGAAGCTTTCTTT. Amino acids: CASRAVDRLNTEAFF.

The J gene is TRBJ2-5, the V gene TRBV11-2, with D unresolved. V lost 6 bases and J 3 bases, leaving 5 bases between the germline ends. CDR1 is SGHAT and CDR2 is FQNNGV in the germline V gene. This CDR3 spans 11 amino acids. The CDR3 coding sequence is TGTGCCAGCAGAAAGGAAGAGACCCAGTACTTC. Residues: CASRKEETQYF.

The V gene is TRBV11-2, the J gene TRBJ1-4, with 7 bases fitting TRBD1. Per germline, CDR1 SGHAT and CDR2 FQNNGV. J lost 7 bases, V lost 1 base, and 3 bases had no gene match. This CDR3 region has 14 residues. The CDR3 DNA follows: TGTGCCAGCAGCTTAGCAGGGGGTCGTGAAAAACTGTTTTTT. Protein product: CASSLAGGREKLFF.

A few counts support this clone. This chain joins TRBV7-9 and TRBJ2-2; D is possibly TRBD2 (7 bases). The V gene lost 3 bases and the J gene lost 6 bases, with 11 bases spanning the gap. Germline V CDR1 and CDR2: SEHNR, FQNEAQ (reference sequence). The CDR3 sequence is 14 residues long. The CDR3 nucleotides read TGTGCCAGCAGCTTGGGGGGGCACGCCGGGGAGCTGTTTTTT. Translation: CASSLGGHAGELFF.

V is TRBV5-4 and J is TRBJ2-5; a possible D gene is TRBD2 (7 bases). Germline loops: CDR1 SGHNT, CDR2 YYREEE (reference sequence). The CDR3 runs 15 residues. V shed 0 bases and J shed 5 bases, with 14 bases lying between them. CDR3 bases: TGTGCCAGCAGCTTGGGTGGGGGGGCCCGTGAGACCCAGTACTTC. Its translation: CASSLGGGARETQYF. The variable domain in full, completed from reference TRBV5-4 and TRBJ2-5, reads ETGVTQSPTHLIKTRGQQVTLRCSSQSGHNTVSWYQQALGQGPQFIFQYYREEENGRGNFPPRFSGLQFPNYSSELNVNALELDDSALYLCASSLGGGARETQYFGPGTRLLVL.

This CDR3 is CASSWGQNQETQYF. For the CDR3, the DNA is TGTGCCAGCAGCTGGGGACAGAACCAAGAGACCCAGTACTTC. The chain has TRBV7-2 and TRBJ2-5; 7 nucleotides agree with TRBD1. The CDR3 extends over 14 amino acids. The germline V gene has CDR1 SGHTA and CDR2 FQGNSA. V trimming: 4 bases; J trimming: 0 bases; junction bases outside the gene matches: 2.

The CDR3 DNA is TGCAGCGTTGCTCCGGACACTAACCCAGTGGGCTACACCTTC. It encodes CSVAPDTNPVGYTF. The chain uses TRBV29-1 and TRBJ1-2, with D possibly being TRBD1 (5 bases). The V and J ends lost 4 bases and 8 bases respectively, with 20 bases between them. The germline V gene has CDR1 SQVTM and CDR2 ANQGSEA. This CDR3 is built from 14 residues.

The chain links TRBV29-1 to TRBJ2-3, with D perhaps matching TRBD2 (5 bases). V shed 4 bases and J shed 2 bases, with 7 bases lying between them. Germline lookup yields CDR1 SQVTM and CDR2 ANQGSEA. This CDR3 contains 12 residues. The DNA of the CDR3 is TGCAGCGTTGGGACTGACACAGATACGCAGTATTTT. This codes for CSVGTDTDTQYF.